Below are 22 T cell receptor beta chains sequenced from a single sample in a study of T cell responses to AZD1222 COVID-19 vaccine. The table came from immunoSEQ multiplex PCR; TCRdb's copy has only in-frame clones and leaves some out. Here the sample spans around 160,000 clones, around 90% being singletons. Sample: peripheral blood, taken on day 0 of MenACWY control vaccination. The receptors here all came from an adult in good health.

This sequence joins TRBV5-1 and TRBJ2-7, with a weak D call TRBD1 (8 bases). The V end was cut by 5 bases, the J end by 0 bases, with 15 bases between. Germline lookup yields CDR1 SGHRS and CDR2 YFSETQ. CDR3 length: 15 amino acids. CDR3 DNA: TGCGCCAGCAGAGTAACAGGGGGGGACTCCTACGAGCAGTACTTC. Its translation is CASRVTGGDSYEQYF.

The chain couples TRBV4-1 to TRBJ1-5; the D is unclear. Trimming removed 0 bases at V and 4 bases at J, with 7 bases between. Germline assignment: CDR1 MGHRA and CDR2 YSYEKL. The CDR3 runs to 14 residues. Here the CDR3 reads CASSQDPRNQPQHF. The DNA for the CDR3 is TGCGCCAGCAGCCAAGATCCCCGAAATCAGCCCCAGCATTTT.

This clone was counted between two and nine times. The genes are TRBV5-1 and TRBJ1-5, with 10 positions matching TRBD1. The ends lost 4 bases at V and 7 bases at J; junction bases unmatched: 5. The CDR3 has 14 residues. In germline, CDR1 is SGHRS, CDR2 YFSETQ. CDR3 coding DNA: TGCGCCAGCAGCCTCGGACAGGGGGAGCAGCCCCAGCATTTT. As protein: CASSLGQGEQPQHF.

The chain couples TRBV27 to TRBJ2-1; perhaps D is TRBD1 or TRBD2 (5 bases each). The length of the CDR3 is 12 residues. Trimming shortened V by 5 bases and J by 3 bases, and 5 bases separated the two germline ends. CDR1 MNHEY and CDR2 SMNVEV come from the germline V gene (reference sequence). The CDR3 loop reads CASSGGYNEQFF. CDR3 nucleotides: TGTGCCAGCAGTGGGGGCTACAATGAGCAGTTCTTC.

This sequence joins TRBV13 and TRBJ2-7; D is perhaps TRBD1 or TRBD2 (5 bases each). Deletions cut 6 bases from V and 2 bases from J, with 11 bases between. From germline, CDR1 is PRHDT and CDR2 FYEKMQ (reference sequence). This CDR3 has 13 amino acids. The CDR3 sequence: CASRAGSTYEQYF. As DNA, the CDR3 is TGTGCCAGCAGGGCAGGGAGCACCTACGAGCAGTACTTC.

The genes are TRBV27 and TRBJ1-1; no firm D call. The germline CDR1 and CDR2 sequences are MNHEY and SMNVEV (reference sequence). V lost 1 base to trimming and J lost 3 bases, with 9 bases between them. There are 14 residues in the CDR3. CDR3 residues: CASSLFRGDTEAFF. Written as DNA, the CDR3 is TGTGCCAGCAGTTTATTTCGGGGTGACACTGAAGCTTTCTTT.

This chain uses TRBV10-3 with TRBJ1-1; possibly TRBD1 for D (5 bases). Germline CDR1 is ENHRY and CDR2 is SYGVKD. The CDR3 totals 15 residues. V was cut by 4 bases and J by 0 bases, with 12 bases left in between. The CDR3 sequence: CAISGGVKMNTEAFF. The CDR3 DNA follows: TGTGCCATCAGTGGGGGGGTGAAAATGAACACTGAAGCTTTCTTT.

The chain is built from TRBV24-1 and TRBJ2-3; weak D call: TRBD2 (5 bases). CDR1 KGHDR and CDR2 SFDVKD come from the germline V gene. The CDR3 is 17 residues long. V was shortened by 3 bases and J by 0 bases, with 15 bases between the two germline ends. CDR3 bases: TGTGCCACCAGTGATAAGCGGACCGCCAGTAGCACAGATACGCAGTATTTT. Translation gives CATSDKRTASSTDTQYF.

The chain links TRBV12-3 or TRBV12-4 to TRBJ1-2; tentative D call: TRBD1 (6 bases). Trimming left V 7 bases short and J 5 bases short, with 14 bases between. The length of the CDR3 is 13 residues. CDR3 in DNA: TGTGCCAGCATTCAACAGGGACCGTATGGCTACACCTTC. Translated: CASIQQGPYGYTF.

This rearrangement joins TRBV12-3 or TRBV12-4 to TRBJ1-1; TRBD1 matches at 7 bases. V was pared by 6 bases and J by 5 bases, with 3 bases of the junction left unmatched. The CDR3 is 12 amino acids. CDR3: CASSEQGTEAFF. Written as DNA, the CDR3 is TGTGCCAGCAGCGAACAGGGGACTGAAGCTTTCTTT.

The rearrangement links TRBV6-6 to TRBJ2-1, with D uncertain. V lost 7 bases and J 5 bases, leaving 9 bases between the germline ends. The CDR3 sequence is 12 residues long. The germline V gene has CDR1 MNHNY and CDR2 SVGAGI (reference sequence). CDR3 DNA: TGTGCCAGCAAGAGACACGACAATGAGCAGTTCTTC. It codes for CASKRHDNEQFF.

The chain uses TRBV4-1 and TRBJ2-1; TRBD2 matches 11 bases. The ends lost 5 bases at V and 6 bases at J; junction bases unmatched: 9. The CDR3 is made up of 16 amino acids. Germline CDR1 is MGHRA and CDR2 is YSYEKL. DNA for the CDR3: TGCGCCAGCAGCTCTCCCTCCGGGACTAGCGGCAATGAGCAGTTCTTC. Its translation is CASSSPSGTSGNEQFF.

The V gene is TRBV7-9, the J gene TRBJ1-1; D might be TRBD1 (6 bases). V gave up 5 bases and J gave up 5 bases, with 12 bases separating them. Germline CDR1 is SEHNR and CDR2 is FQNEAQ (reference sequence). The CDR3 is 13 amino acids. CDR3 bases: TGTGCCAGCAGCCCCCCGGGACAAACTGAAGCTTTCTTT. Its translation is CASSPPGQTEAFF.

The chain is built from TRBV6-5 and TRBJ1-3, with D maybe TRBD1 (5 bases). The CDR3 loop spans 13 amino acids. Germline V lookup: CDR1 MNHEY, CDR2 SVGAGI. Trimming removed 6 bases at V and 3 bases at J, with 9 bases between. In DNA, the CDR3 is TGTGCCAGCAGGCCGGGGGGTGGAAACACCATATATTTT. It is translated as CASRPGGGNTIYF.

The genes are TRBV24-1 and TRBJ2-1; D may correspond to TRBD1 or TRBD2 (5 bases each). Germline lookup yields CDR1 KGHDR and CDR2 SFDVKD. Between the trimmed V and J ends, which lost 9 bases and 5 bases, there was a span of 13 bases. This CDR3 contains 13 residues. The CDR3 bases are TGTGCCACCGGGGGTGCGGTGGACAATGAGCAGTTCTTC. This encodes CATGGAVDNEQFF.

This clone occurred once. V and J are TRBV20-1 and TRBJ2-7, with unresolved D. CDR3 size: 10 residues. In germline, CDR1 is DFQATT, CDR2 SNEGSKA (reference sequence). V gave up 6 bases and J gave up 4 bases, with 7 bases separating them. CDR3 region: CSASKYEQYF. CDR3 nucleotide sequence: TGCAGTGCCTCCAAGTACGAGCAGTACTTC.

The chain carries TRBV5-1 and TRBJ2-7; 7 nucleotides line up with TRBD1. J gave up 3 bases and V 4 bases, and 4 bases lay outside the gene matches. Germline V gene sequence: CDR1 SGHRS, CDR2 YFSETQ. The CDR3 sequence is 13 residues long. Here the CDR3 reads CASSPGQDYEQYF. CDR3 in DNA: TGCGCCAGCAGCCCCGGACAGGACTACGAGCAGTACTTC. Together with reference TRBV5-1 and TRBJ2-7, the CDR3 gives the full variable domain: KAGVTQTPRYLIKTRGQQVTLSCSPISGHRSVSWYQQTPGQGLQFLFEYFSETQRNKGNFPGRFSGRQFSNSRSEMNVSTLELGDSALYLCASSPGQDYEQYFGPGTRLTVT.

The gene calls are TRBV9 and TRBJ2-3; the D is unclear. The germline CDR1 and CDR2 sequences are SGDLS and YYNGEE. Trimming stripped 0 bases from V and 3 bases from J, with 8 bases between. The CDR3 has 14 amino acids. The CDR3 DNA reads TGTGCCAGCAGCGTAGCTACTTCGACAGATACGCAGTATTTT. Amino acids: CASSVATSTDTQYF.

This clone occurred once. The V call is TRBV2, the J call TRBJ2-7; D may correspond to TRBD1 or TRBD2 (5 bases each). Trimming stripped 10 bases from V and 0 bases from J, with 19 bases between. Germline loops: CDR1 SNHLY, CDR2 FYNNEI. The CDR3 length is 15 residues. CDR3 residues: CATLEGGGNSYEQYF. CDR3 bases: TGTGCCACACTCGAAGGTGGGGGAAACTCCTACGAGCAGTACTTC.

This clone has only one observation. This sequence joins TRBV20-1 and TRBJ1-1; D is uncertain. Between the trimmed V and J ends, which lost 8 bases and 4 bases, there was a span of 8 bases. Per germline, CDR1 DFQATT and CDR2 SNEGSKA (reference sequence). The CDR3 consists of 10 residues. The chain's CDR3 is CSIGGTEAFF. The CDR3 nucleotides read TGCAGTATAGGAGGCACTGAAGCTTTCTTT.

The chain carries TRBV10-2 and TRBJ1-1; TRBD1 is a possible D gene (6 bases). The CDR3 contains 14 residues. Germline assignment: CDR1 WSHSY and CDR2 SAAADI. Deletions cut 0 bases from V and 9 bases from J, with 14 bases between. The CDR3 coding sequence is TGCGCCAGCAGTGAGTCGTCGACAGGCGGCCAAGCTTTCTTT. Encoded protein: CASSESSTGGQAFF.

This clone was picked up a small number of times. V and J are TRBV21-1 and TRBJ1-4; the listed D gene, TRBD1, was not tested against the DNA. TRBV21-1 is tagged as a pseudogene. The CDR3 loop spans 15 amino acids. CDR3 region: CASNARGRPNEKLFF. The CDR3 bases are TGTGCCAGCAACGCCAGGGGTAGGCCTAATGAAAAACTGTTTTTT.